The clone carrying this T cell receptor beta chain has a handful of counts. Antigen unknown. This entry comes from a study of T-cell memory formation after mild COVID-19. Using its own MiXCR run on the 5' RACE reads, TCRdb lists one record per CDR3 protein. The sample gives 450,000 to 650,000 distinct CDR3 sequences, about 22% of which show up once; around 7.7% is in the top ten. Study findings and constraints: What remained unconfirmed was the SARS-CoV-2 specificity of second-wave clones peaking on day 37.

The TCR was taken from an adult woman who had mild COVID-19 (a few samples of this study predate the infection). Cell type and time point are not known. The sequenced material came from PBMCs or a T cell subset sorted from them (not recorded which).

CDR3 coding DNA: TGCGCCAGCAGCCAAGAGGGACAGGGGGCGGCTCAGCCCCAGCATTTT. This gives the protein CASSQEGQGAAQPQHF. J is TRBJ1-5 and V is TRBV4-1, with 12 nucleotides matching TRBD1. In germline, CDR1 is MGHRA, CDR2 YSYEKL. The J segment lost 6 bases and the V segment lost 0 bases, leaving 3 bases of the junction unmatched. This CDR3 has 16 residues.